This section outlines one T cell receptor (beta chain) sequence together with its context. Its antigen is not identified. This CDR3 contains 15 residues. Trimming took off 1 base at V and 2 bases at J, with 11 bases between the two ends. Per germline, CDR1 MGHRA and CDR2 YSYEKL. These data come from a study of blood T cells in healthy people across ages. Alongside a J-beta primer mix, a sample-barcoded 5' primer served in a second PCR lasting roughly 7 to 11 cycles. Every molecule of cDNA carried a tag from a template-switch adaptor with 12 random nucleotides. MiXCR, applied by TCRdb to the 5' RACE reads, yields one record per CDR3 protein. Found here are about 970,000 distinct CDR3 sequences, roughly half of them singletons; the top ten hold around 21%. Study-level results: Older individuals had lower TCR beta diversity per million T cells (the decline was roughly linear). Donors of long life had a larger count of naive CD4+ cells and greater diversity than aged donors.

Total RNA was extracted at no less than 6 micrograms per sample. This chain joins TRBV4-1 and TRBJ2-5, with a possible D match to TRBD2 (6 bases). The sequencing input was blood. The sequence came from an older woman in good health. CDR3 in DNA: TGCGCCAGCAGCCAAGTGGGACTTATACAAGAGACCCAGTACTTC. This codes for CASSQVGLIQETQYF.